These T cell receptor beta chains were read from a single sample in a study of shared clonotypes between healthy human individuals. Clones were sequenced by immunoSEQ multiplex PCR, and TCRdb holds only the in-frame ones, with some missing. The top ten hold around 1.6% of the sample, which has hundreds of thousands of clones, around 74% seen once. Sequencing used memory CD4+ T cells sorted from blood. The receptors stem from a woman aged 25 to 39 in good health. Each CDR3 is given with its conserved first and last residue. D genes are given only for firm matches. Rows give clone size only sometimes, using once, few, many, or a class for an expanded clone.

TRBJ2-1 TRBV2 few TRBD2 CASSWTSGSGNEQFF TGTGCCAGCAGTTGGACTAGCGGGAGTGGGAATGAGCAGTTCTTC
TRBJ2-2 TRBV7-3 many TRBD2 CASRKGTSGDGELFF TGTGCCAGCCGCAAGGGGACGAGCGGGGACGGGGAGCTGTTTTTT
TRBJ2-3 TRBV28 - - CASSSSYRRDTQYF TGTGCCAGCAGTTCGTCGTATCGGCGGGATACGCAGTATTTT
TRBJ2-4 TRBV20-1 - - CSARDGRIQYF TGCAGTGCTAGAGATGGAAGGATTCAGTACTTC
TRBJ2-6 TRBV5-4 - - CASSLEGPSGANVLTF TGTGCCAGCAGCTTGGAGGGACCCTCTGGGGCCAACGTCCTGACTTTC
TRBJ2-7 TRBV18 - - CASSLGTDGEQYF TGTGCCAGCTCACTAGGAACGGATGGGGAGCAATACTTC
TRBJ1-5 TRBV30 - - CAWAKDSNQPQHF TGTGCCTGGGCCAAAGACAGCAATCAGCCCCAGCATTTT
TRBJ2-7 TRBV18 few TRBD1 CASSPGQWYEQYF TGTGCCAGCTCACCGGGACAGTGGTACGAGCAGTACTTC
TRBJ1-4 TRBV10-3 - TRBD1 CAISGTANEKLFF TGTGCCATCAGCGGGACAGCTAATGAAAAACTGTTTTTT
TRBJ2-7 TRBV7-2 - TRBD2 CASSLASIYGRQYEQYF TGTGCCAGCAGCTTGGCGTCGATTTACGGGAGGCAATACGAGCAGTACTTC
TRBJ2-7 TRBV29-1 - TRBD2 CSVEGPGGRYEQYF TGCAGCGTTGAAGGTCCGGGAGGGCGCTACGAGCAGTACTTC
TRBJ1-5 TRBV28 - - CASISGGGARGPQHF TGTGCCAGCATCTCGGGCGGGGGGGCCCGGGGGCCCCAGCATTTT
TRBJ2-3 TRBV5-4 few TRBD2 CASSLWASGSTDTQYF TGTGCCAGCAGCTTGTGGGCTAGCGGGAGCACAGATACGCAGTATTTT